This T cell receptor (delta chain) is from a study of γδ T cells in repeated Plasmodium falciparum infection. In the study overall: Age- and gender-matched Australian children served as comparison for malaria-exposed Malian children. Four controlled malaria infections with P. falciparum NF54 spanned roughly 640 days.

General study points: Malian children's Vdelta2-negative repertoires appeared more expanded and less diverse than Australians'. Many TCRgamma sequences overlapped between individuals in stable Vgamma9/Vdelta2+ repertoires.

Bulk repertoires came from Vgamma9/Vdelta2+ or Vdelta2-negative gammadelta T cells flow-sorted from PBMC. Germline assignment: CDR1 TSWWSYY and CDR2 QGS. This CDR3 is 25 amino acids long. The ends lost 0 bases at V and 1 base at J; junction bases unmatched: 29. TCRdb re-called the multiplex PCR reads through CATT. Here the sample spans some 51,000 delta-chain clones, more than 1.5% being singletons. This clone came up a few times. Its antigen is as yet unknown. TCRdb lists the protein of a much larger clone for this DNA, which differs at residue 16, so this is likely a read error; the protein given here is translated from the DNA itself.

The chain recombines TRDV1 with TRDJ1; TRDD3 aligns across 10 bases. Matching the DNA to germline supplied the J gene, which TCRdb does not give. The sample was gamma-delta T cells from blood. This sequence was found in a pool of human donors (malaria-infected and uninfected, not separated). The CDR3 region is CALGELLRGATLLGDCWGFTDKLIF. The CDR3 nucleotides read TGTGCTCTTGGGGAACTTTTGAGAGGAGCTACTTTACTGGGGGATTGCTGGGGGTTCACCGATAAACTCATCTTT.